The rows below give T cell receptor beta chains drawn from one sample of a study of blood T cell repertoires in COVID-19. Data came from immunoSEQ multiplex PCR; TCRdb stores just in-frame clones and leaves some out. The table lists around 90,000 clones, roughly 88% of them singletons. The sequenced material came from peripheral blood. The receptors were sampled from a man aged 45-60 years with COVID-19, enrolled during active disease. The CDR3 runs from the conserved cysteine through the conserved F or W. A D gene is named only where the DNA matches it firmly. Clone size is shown for a subset of rows, as once, few, many or a class of expanded clone.

len: 14
abundance: -
v_gene: TRBV2
d_gene: -
j_gene: TRBJ1-5
CDR3nt: TGTGCCAGCAGTGACAGAATGAGCAATCAGCCCCAGCATTTT
CDR3aa: CASSDRMSNQPQHF

len: 13
abundance: -
v_gene: TRBV6-5
d_gene: TRBD1
j_gene: TRBJ1-5
CDR3nt: TGTGCCAGCAGTTCCGGACAGGGGACGCCCCAGCATTTT
CDR3aa: CASSSGQGTPQHF

len: 16
abundance: -
v_gene: TRBV9
d_gene: TRBD2
j_gene: TRBJ2-5
CDR3nt: TGTGCCAGCAGCGTAGGTGGCGGGGGGGCCGGAGAGACCCAGTACTTC
CDR3aa: CASSVGGGGAGETQYF

len: 12
abundance: -
v_gene: TRBV25-1
d_gene: TRBD2
j_gene: TRBJ2-7
CDR3nt: TGTGCCAGCAGTGCGGGGGGGTACGAGCAGTACTTC
CDR3aa: CASSAGGYEQYF

len: 16
abundance: -
v_gene: TRBV5-1
d_gene: TRBD1
j_gene: TRBJ1-4
CDR3nt: TGCGCCAGCAGCCCGGGACAGGTGAAACCTAATGAAAAACTGTTTTTT
CDR3aa: CASSPGQVKPNEKLFF

len: 15
abundance: -
v_gene: TRBV28
d_gene: TRBD1
j_gene: TRBJ2-7
CDR3nt: TGTGCCAGCAGGCCCTGGGACAGGCACTCCTACGAGCAGTACTTC
CDR3aa: CASRPWDRHSYEQYF

len: 15
abundance: -
v_gene: TRBV19
d_gene: -
j_gene: TRBJ1-1
CDR3nt: TGTGCCAGTATTTTAGGGGTGGGAAGAAACGCTGAAGCTTTCTTT
CDR3aa: CASILGVGRNAEAFF

len: 15
abundance: -
v_gene: TRBV5-1
d_gene: TRBD1
j_gene: TRBJ1-2
CDR3nt: TGCGCCAGCAGACGGACAGGGTGGATGAGCTATGGCTACACCTTC
CDR3aa: CASRRTGWMSYGYTF

len: 14
abundance: -
v_gene: TRBV5-1
d_gene: -
j_gene: TRBJ2-2
CDR3nt: TGCGCCAGCAGAGAGGTGCCGAACACCGGGGAGCTGTTTTTT
CDR3aa: CASREVPNTGELFF

len: 15
abundance: -
v_gene: TRBV7-9
d_gene: TRBD1
j_gene: TRBJ2-7
CDR3nt: TGTGCCAGCAGCCCCGGGACAGGGGGCTCCTACGAGCAGTACTTC
CDR3aa: CASSPGTGGSYEQYF

len: 15
abundance: -
v_gene: TRBV27
d_gene: TRBD1
j_gene: TRBJ2-7
CDR3nt: TGTGCCAGCAGCAAGAGACAGGGAATACCCTACGAGCAGTACTTC
CDR3aa: CASSKRQGIPYEQYF

len: 14
abundance: -
v_gene: TRBV11-2
d_gene: -
j_gene: TRBJ1-1
CDR3nt: TGTGCCAGCAGCCCGGGAAGTTCGAGCCCTGAAGCTTTCTTT
CDR3aa: CASSPGSSSPEAFF

len: 13
abundance: -
v_gene: TRBV6-1
d_gene: -
j_gene: TRBJ1-2
CDR3nt: TGTGCCAGCAGTGACAGCCCTCCGGGAGGCTACACCTTC
CDR3aa: CASSDSPPGGYTF

len: 14
abundance: -
v_gene: TRBV7-2
d_gene: -
j_gene: TRBJ2-3
CDR3nt: TGTGCCAGCAGCTTAGGGACAGCCTCAGATACGCAGTATTTT
CDR3aa: CASSLGTASDTQYF

len: 15
abundance: -
v_gene: TRBV5-1
d_gene: TRBD1
j_gene: TRBJ1-1
CDR3nt: TGCGCCAGCAGCTCTTGGACAGGGAGGGACACTGAAGCTTTCTTT
CDR3aa: CASSSWTGRDTEAFF

len: 15
abundance: -
v_gene: TRBV11-2
d_gene: TRBD1
j_gene: TRBJ1-4
CDR3nt: TGTGCCAGCAGCCGCCTTGGGACAGTGGAGGAAAAACTGTTTTTT
CDR3aa: CASSRLGTVEEKLFF

len: 16
abundance: -
v_gene: TRBV5-1
d_gene: -
j_gene: TRBJ1-4
CDR3nt: TGCGCCAGCAGCTTTTTAGGAGTTACAACTAATGAAAAACTGTTTTTT
CDR3aa: CASSFLGVTTNEKLFF

len: 16
abundance: -
v_gene: TRBV28
d_gene: -
j_gene: TRBJ1-5
CDR3nt: TGTGCCAGCAGGGTGCCTTTGGGAGTAAGCAATCAGCCCCAGCATTTT
CDR3aa: CASRVPLGVSNQPQHF

len: 14
abundance: few
v_gene: TRBV5-6
d_gene: -
j_gene: TRBJ1-1
CDR3nt: TGTGCCAGCAGCTTATATTCAGTGAACACTGAAGCTTTCTTT
CDR3aa: CASSLYSVNTEAFF

len: 14
abundance: -
v_gene: TRBV7-9
d_gene: TRBD1
j_gene: TRBJ1-3
CDR3nt: TGTGCCAGCAGCCCACTACAGGGGAGTGGCACCATATATTTT
CDR3aa: CASSPLQGSGTIYF

len: 13
abundance: -
v_gene: TRBV30
d_gene: -
j_gene: TRBJ1-1
CDR3nt: TGTGCCTGGAGTGTAAGGGTAGCGACTGAAGCTTTCTTT
CDR3aa: CAWSVRVATEAFF

len: 15
abundance: -
v_gene: TRBV11-1
d_gene: TRBD1
j_gene: TRBJ2-7
CDR3nt: TGTGCCAGCAGCTTAGCAACCGGGACAGAATACGAGCAGTACTTC
CDR3aa: CASSLATGTEYEQYF

len: 13
abundance: -
v_gene: TRBV4-1
d_gene: -
j_gene: TRBJ1-2
CDR3nt: TGCGCCAGCAGCCAAGCAGGGGACTATGGCTACACCTTC
CDR3aa: CASSQAGDYGYTF

len: 15
abundance: -
v_gene: TRBV30
d_gene: TRBD1
j_gene: TRBJ1-1
CDR3nt: TGTGCCTGGAGTAGGTATGGGACAGGGGGCACTGAAGCTTTCTTT
CDR3aa: CAWSRYGTGGTEAFF

len: 15
abundance: -
v_gene: TRBV4-1
d_gene: -
j_gene: TRBJ2-3
CDR3nt: TGCGCCAGCAGCCAACTTAGCCGAACGCTAGATACGCAGTATTTT
CDR3aa: CASSQLSRTLDTQYF

len: 14
abundance: once
v_gene: TRBV27
d_gene: -
j_gene: TRBJ1-6
CDR3nt: TGTGCCAGCAGTTCCACGGGCTATAATTCACCCCTCCACTTT
CDR3aa: CASSSTGYNSPLHF

len: 17
abundance: -
v_gene: TRBV5-1
d_gene: TRBD1
j_gene: TRBJ2-1
CDR3nt: TGCGCCAGCAGCGGCCAGGACAGGGGCCTGACCGGGGATGAGCAGTTCTTC
CDR3aa: CASSGQDRGLTGDEQFF

len: 13
abundance: -
v_gene: TRBV11-2
d_gene: -
j_gene: TRBJ1-1
CDR3nt: TGTGCCAGCAGCCGACAGATGAACACTGAAGCTTTCTTT
CDR3aa: CASSRQMNTEAFF

len: 15
abundance: -
v_gene: TRBV19
d_gene: TRBD1
j_gene: TRBJ2-1
CDR3nt: TGTGCCAGTAGTATCGGACAGGGGAATAGCAATGAGCAGTTCTTC
CDR3aa: CASSIGQGNSNEQFF

len: 15
abundance: -
v_gene: TRBV7-5
d_gene: -
j_gene: TRBJ1-1
CDR3nt: TGTGCCAGAAGCGAACAACAGGGGGGGAACACTGAAGCTTTCTTT
CDR3aa: CARSEQQGGNTEAFF

len: 15
abundance: -
v_gene: TRBV6-6
d_gene: TRBD1
j_gene: TRBJ2-7
CDR3nt: TGTGCCAGCAGTTATGGCAGGGGGACCCCCTACGAGCAGTACTTC
CDR3aa: CASSYGRGTPYEQYF

len: 19
abundance: -
v_gene: TRBV7-2
d_gene: TRBD2
j_gene: TRBJ2-3
CDR3nt: TGTGCCAGCAGCTTAGGAGGGCGGGGGGGATCCCCTAGCACAGATACGCAGTATTTT
CDR3aa: CASSLGGRGGSPSTDTQYF

len: 15
abundance: -
v_gene: TRBV30
d_gene: -
j_gene: TRBJ1-6
CDR3nt: TGTGCCTGGAGTGTACCCCAGGGCGGCTATTCACCCCTCCACTTT
CDR3aa: CAWSVPQGGYSPLHF

len: 14
abundance: once
v_gene: TRBV5-1
d_gene: TRBD1
j_gene: TRBJ2-7
CDR3nt: TGCGCCAGCAGCTGGGCCGGGACAGGGTACGAGCAGTACTTC
CDR3aa: CASSWAGTGYEQYF

len: 17
abundance: -
v_gene: TRBV19
d_gene: TRBD1
j_gene: TRBJ1-4
CDR3nt: TGTGCCAGTAGTTTAACAGGGGGCTCGGCGACTAATGAAAAACTGTTTTTT
CDR3aa: CASSLTGGSATNEKLFF

len: 14
abundance: few
v_gene: TRBV19
d_gene: -
j_gene: TRBJ1-2
CDR3nt: TGTGCCAGTAGGAACATAGGGGGTCCTCTACGGCTCACCTTC
CDR3aa: CASRNIGGPLRLTF

len: 13
abundance: -
v_gene: TRBV19
d_gene: -
j_gene: TRBJ1-2
CDR3nt: TGTGCCAGTAGTGGGACTGAACTCTATGGCTACACCTTC
CDR3aa: CASSGTELYGYTF

len: 16
abundance: -
v_gene: TRBV12-5
d_gene: TRBD1
j_gene: TRBJ1-1
CDR3nt: TGTGCTAGTGGTTCATATATACAGGGGCAGAACACTGAAGCTTTCTTT
CDR3aa: CASGSYIQGQNTEAFF

len: 15
abundance: -
v_gene: TRBV5-1
d_gene: -
j_gene: TRBJ1-2
CDR3nt: TGCGCCAGCAGCTTGGGTGACCGGGACTCCTATGGCTACACCTTC
CDR3aa: CASSLGDRDSYGYTF

len: 14
abundance: -
v_gene: TRBV18
d_gene: -
j_gene: TRBJ1-2
CDR3nt: TGTGCCAGCTCACCCTCACAGGTTAACTATGGCTACACCTTC
CDR3aa: CASSPSQVNYGYTF

len: 15
abundance: -
v_gene: TRBV3-1/TRBV3-2
d_gene: -
j_gene: TRBJ1-2
CDR3nt: TGTGCCAGCAGCCTCGGGACTCCGAGGAACTATGGCTACACCTTC
CDR3aa: CASSLGTPRNYGYTF

len: 15
abundance: few
v_gene: TRBV15
d_gene: -
j_gene: TRBJ2-6
CDR3nt: TGTGCCACCAGCAGAGATTCTGGTCCGAGGAACGTCCTGACTTTC
CDR3aa: CATSRDSGPRNVLTF

len: 15
abundance: -
v_gene: TRBV11-2
d_gene: TRBD1
j_gene: TRBJ1-5
CDR3nt: TGTGCCAGCAGCGCCAACAGGGGCGACTGGGAGCCCCAGCATTTT
CDR3aa: CASSANRGDWEPQHF

len: 15
abundance: once
v_gene: TRBV5-4
d_gene: TRBD2
j_gene: TRBJ2-3
CDR3nt: TGTGCCAGCAGCTTCGGTAGCGGGGGTCCCGATACGCAGTATTTT
CDR3aa: CASSFGSGGPDTQYF

len: 16
abundance: -
v_gene: TRBV20-1
d_gene: -
j_gene: TRBJ1-1
CDR3nt: TGCAGTGCTAGTCTTGGAGGGGCCCGACCCTACACTGAAGCTTTCTTT
CDR3aa: CSASLGGARPYTEAFF

len: 15
abundance: -
v_gene: TRBV2
d_gene: TRBD1
j_gene: TRBJ2-2
CDR3nt: TGTGCCAGTTGTGGGACAGGGATTTACACCGGGGAGCTGTTTTTT
CDR3aa: CASCGTGIYTGELFF

len: 15
abundance: -
v_gene: TRBV5-6
d_gene: TRBD1
j_gene: TRBJ2-5
CDR3nt: TGTGCCAGCAGCTTGGGGGACAGGTACCAAGAGACCCAGTACTTC
CDR3aa: CASSLGDRYQETQYF

len: 13
abundance: -
v_gene: TRBV18
d_gene: -
j_gene: TRBJ2-7
CDR3nt: TGTGCCAGCTCACCAAGCAGGGGCTCCGAGCAGTACTTC
CDR3aa: CASSPSRGSEQYF